The clone carrying this T cell receptor beta chain has a count of ten or more. Via MiXCR, TCRdb re-called the 5' RACE reads, giving one row per CDR3 protein. The profile shows just under 45,000 distinct CDR3 sequences, approximately 10% of them singletons. The source of the sample is a study of early T cells in non-severe SARS-CoV-2 infection. This CDR3 is 15 amino acids long. V was clipped by 2 bases and J by 3 bases; unmatched bases: 4. Looked up from germline, CDR1 is SGHVS and CDR2 is FNYEAQ. Input material: whole blood. This chain uses TRBV7-6 with TRBJ1-3, with TRBD1 matching 7 bases. This TCR derives from an adult who was a healthcare worker with PCR-confirmed SARS-CoV-2 infection or an uninfected control (not recorded which). The CDR3 loop is CASSLPGDSGNTIYF. The DNA for the CDR3 is TGTGCCAGCAGCTTACCTGGGGACAGTGGAAACACCATATATTTT.